Each of the 7 T cell receptor beta chains below was sequenced from the same sample in a study of shared clonotypes between healthy human individuals. Some clones are missing from TCRdb's copy, which holds only in-frame ones; the method was immunoSEQ multiplex PCR. The sample holds about 2 million clones, roughly 95% seen once. The sample comprised naive CD4+ T cells sorted from blood. The subset denotes: CD45RA+ positively selected. Receptors were obtained from a man aged 18 to 35 in good health.

This rearrangement joins TRBV7-2 to TRBJ2-5; 10 bases match TRBD2. The CDR3 is made up of 15 amino acids. Unmatched junction bases numbered 6, after V lost 6 bases and J lost 2 bases. Per the germline V gene, CDR1 is SGHTA and CDR2 is FQGNSA. CDR3 sequence reads: CASRPSTSGQETQYF. The CDR3 nucleotides read TGTGCCAGCAGGCCCTCGACTAGCGGGCAAGAGACCCAGTACTTC.

The chain employs TRBV19 and TRBJ2-2; TRBD1 might be the D (6 bases). Germline V gives CDR1 LNHDA, CDR2 SQIVND (reference sequence). CDR3 length equals 13 residues. V lost 5 bases and J 6 bases, leaving 10 bases between the germline ends. CDR3 residues: CASSAGVAGELFF. The DNA of the CDR3 is TGTGCCAGTAGTGCAGGGGTTGCCGGGGAGCTGTTTTTT.

The chain joins TRBV28 to TRBJ1-1; D unclear. Trimming took 6 bases from V and 0 from J, leaving 5 bases between them. The CDR3 sequence is 12 residues long. CDR1 is MDHEN and CDR2 is SYDVKM in the germline V gene. The CDR3 is CASRLMNTEAFF. The CDR3 DNA is TGTGCCAGCAGGCTTATGAACACTGAAGCTTTCTTT.

V and J are TRBV5-1 and TRBJ2-7, with 7 bases fitting TRBD1. Trimming at V came to 0 bases and at J to 6 bases, leaving 9 bases not matched to a gene. Germline CDR1 SGHRS, CDR2 YFSETQ. CDR3 length: 15 residues. The CDR3 spells CASSLEGQEYSEQYF. The CDR3 DNA reads as TGCGCCAGCAGCTTGGAAGGACAGGAGTACTCCGAGCAGTACTTC.

The chain is built from TRBV15 and TRBJ1-2; maybe TRBD1 (6 bases). CDR1 and CDR2 (germline): LNHNV, YYDKDF (reference sequence). V was cut by 1 base and J by 5 bases, with 17 bases left in between. The CDR3 has 16 residues. The CDR3 bases are TGTGCCACCAGCAGAGCCGGAACAGGGAAGAGGTATGGCTACACCTTC. This encodes CATSRAGTGKRYGYTF. The full variable domain, in which reference TRBV15 and TRBJ1-2 provide the parts outside the CDR3, is DAMVIQNPRYQVTQFGKPVTLSCSQTLNHNVMYWYQQKSSQAPKLLFHYYDKDFNNEADTPDNFQSRRPNTSFCFLDIRSPGLGDTAMYLCATSRAGTGKRYGYTFGSGTRLTVV.

V and J are TRBV19 and TRBJ2-5; perhaps TRBD1 as D (6 bases). Germline V lookup: CDR1 LNHDA, CDR2 SQIVND (reference sequence). Trimming shortened V by 2 bases and J by 5 bases, and 12 bases separated the two germline ends. The CDR3 sequence is 14 residues long. Written as DNA, the CDR3 is TGTGCCAGTAGTATACTCAGGGGCCGGGAGACCCAGTACTTC. This sequence encodes CASSILRGRETQYF.

The chain couples TRBV18 to TRBJ1-4, with D perhaps TRBD1 (6 bases). V was pared by 5 bases and J by 5 bases, with 12 bases between. The CDR3 runs 14 residues. The germline gives CDR1 KGHSH, CDR2 LQKENI. The CDR3 region has the DNA TGTGCCAGCTCAGAACGGACAGCGAATGAAAAACTGTTTTTT. This sequence encodes CASSERTANEKLFF.